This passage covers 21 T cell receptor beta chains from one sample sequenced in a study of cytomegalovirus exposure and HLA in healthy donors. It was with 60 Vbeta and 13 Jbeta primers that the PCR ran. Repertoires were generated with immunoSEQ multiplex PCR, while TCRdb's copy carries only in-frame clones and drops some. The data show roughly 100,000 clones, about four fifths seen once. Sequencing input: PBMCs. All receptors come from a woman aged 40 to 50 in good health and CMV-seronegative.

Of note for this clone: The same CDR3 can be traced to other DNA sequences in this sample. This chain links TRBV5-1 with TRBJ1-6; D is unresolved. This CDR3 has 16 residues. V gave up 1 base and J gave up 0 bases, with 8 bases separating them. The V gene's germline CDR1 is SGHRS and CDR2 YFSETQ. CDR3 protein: CASSLQGSSYNSPLHF. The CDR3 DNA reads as TGCGCCAGCAGCTTGCAAGGGAGCTCCTATAATTCACCCCTCCACTTT.

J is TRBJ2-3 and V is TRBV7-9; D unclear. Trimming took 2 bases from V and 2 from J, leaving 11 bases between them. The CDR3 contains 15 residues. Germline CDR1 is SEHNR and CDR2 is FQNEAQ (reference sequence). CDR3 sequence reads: CASSLSSNPTDTQYF. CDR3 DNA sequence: TGTGCCAGCAGCTTATCATCTAATCCCACAGATACGCAGTATTTT.

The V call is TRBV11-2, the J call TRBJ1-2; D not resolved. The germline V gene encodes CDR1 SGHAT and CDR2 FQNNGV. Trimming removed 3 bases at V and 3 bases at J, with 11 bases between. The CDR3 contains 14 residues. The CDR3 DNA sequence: TGTGCCAGCAGCTTGGCCGGGGTTGACTATGGCTACACCTTC. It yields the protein CASSLAGVDYGYTF.

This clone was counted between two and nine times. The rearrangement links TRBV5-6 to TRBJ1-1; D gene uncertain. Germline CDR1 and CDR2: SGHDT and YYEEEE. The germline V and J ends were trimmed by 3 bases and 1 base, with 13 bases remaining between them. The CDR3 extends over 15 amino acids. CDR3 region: CASSWGKRGNTEAFF. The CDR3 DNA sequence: TGTGCCAGCAGCTGGGGAAAACGGGGGAACACTGAAGCTTTCTTT. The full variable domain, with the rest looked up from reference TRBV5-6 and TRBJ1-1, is DAGVTQSPTHLIKTRGQQVTLRCSPKSGHDTVSWYQQALGQGPQFIFQYYEEEERQRGNFPDRFSGHQFPNYSSELNVNALLLGDSALYLCASSWGKRGNTEAFFGQGTRLTVV.

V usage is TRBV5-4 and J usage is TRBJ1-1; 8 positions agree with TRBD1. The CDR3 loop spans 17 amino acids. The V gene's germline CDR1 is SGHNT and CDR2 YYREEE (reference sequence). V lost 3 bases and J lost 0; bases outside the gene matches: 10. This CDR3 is CASSSDPGQVMNTEAFF. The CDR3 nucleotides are TGTGCCAGCAGCTCTGATCCGGGACAGGTAATGAACACTGAAGCTTTCTTT.

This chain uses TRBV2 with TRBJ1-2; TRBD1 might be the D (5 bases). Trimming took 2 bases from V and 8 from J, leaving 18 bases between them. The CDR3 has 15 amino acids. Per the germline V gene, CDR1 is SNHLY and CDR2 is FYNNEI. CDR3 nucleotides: TGTGCCAGCAGTGAATCGCGACGGTCTAGGGGAGGCTACACCTTC. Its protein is CASSESRRSRGGYTF. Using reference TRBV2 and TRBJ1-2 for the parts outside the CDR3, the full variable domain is EPEVTQTPSHQVTQMGQEVILRCVPISNHLYFYWYRQILGQKVEFLVSFYNNEISEKSEIFDDQFSVERPDGSNFTLKIRSTKLEDSAMYFCASSESRRSRGGYTFGSGTRLTVV.

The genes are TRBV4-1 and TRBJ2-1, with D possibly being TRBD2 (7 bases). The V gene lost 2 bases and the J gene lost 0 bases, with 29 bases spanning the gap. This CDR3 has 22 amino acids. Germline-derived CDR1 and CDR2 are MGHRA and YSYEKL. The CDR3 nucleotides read TGCGCCAGCAGCCAAAGGGGGGGCCCTAGTCGGGGGGTAAGTAGCTCCTACAATGAGCAGTTCTTC. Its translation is CASSQRGGPSRGVSSSYNEQFF.

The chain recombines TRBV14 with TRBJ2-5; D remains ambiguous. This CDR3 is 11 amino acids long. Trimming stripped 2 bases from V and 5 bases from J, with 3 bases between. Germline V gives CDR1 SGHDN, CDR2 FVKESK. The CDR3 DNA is TGTGCCAGCAGCCAATCTGAGACCCAGTACTTC. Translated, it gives CASSQSETQYF.

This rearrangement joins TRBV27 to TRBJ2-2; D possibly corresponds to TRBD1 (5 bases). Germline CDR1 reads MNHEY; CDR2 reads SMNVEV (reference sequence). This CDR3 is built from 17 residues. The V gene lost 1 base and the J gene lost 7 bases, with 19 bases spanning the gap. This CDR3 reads CASSLLSWGGWVGELFF. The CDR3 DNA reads TGTGCCAGCAGTTTATTGAGCTGGGGCGGCTGGGTCGGGGAGCTGTTTTTT.

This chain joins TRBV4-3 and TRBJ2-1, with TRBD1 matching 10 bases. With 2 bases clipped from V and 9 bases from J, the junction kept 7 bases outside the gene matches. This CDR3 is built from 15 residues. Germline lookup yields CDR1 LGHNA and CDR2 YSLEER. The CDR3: CASSQRTGGIVEQFF. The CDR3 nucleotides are TGCGCCAGCAGCCAAAGGACAGGGGGAATTGTTGAGCAGTTCTTC.

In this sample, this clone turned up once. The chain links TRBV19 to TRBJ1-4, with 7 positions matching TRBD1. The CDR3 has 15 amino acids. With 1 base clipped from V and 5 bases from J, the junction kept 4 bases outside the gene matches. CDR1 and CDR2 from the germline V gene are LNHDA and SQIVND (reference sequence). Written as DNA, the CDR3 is TGTGCCAGTAGTATAGGGCCGGGACAGAATGAAAAACTGTTTTTT. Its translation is CASSIGPGQNEKLFF.

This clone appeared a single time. The CDR3: CASSQQGSNYGYTF. DNA for the CDR3: TGTGCCAGCAGTCAACAGGGATCCAACTATGGCTACACCTTC. The chain is built from TRBV2 and TRBJ1-2; D is possibly TRBD1 (6 bases). Trimming pared 5 bases from V and 2 bases from J, leaving 12 bases between. This CDR3 is 14 amino acids long. Germline V gives CDR1 SNHLY, CDR2 FYNNEI.

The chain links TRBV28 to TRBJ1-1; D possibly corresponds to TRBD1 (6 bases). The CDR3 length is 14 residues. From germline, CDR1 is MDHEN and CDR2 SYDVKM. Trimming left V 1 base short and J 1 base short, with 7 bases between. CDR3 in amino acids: CASSLSTGNTEAFF. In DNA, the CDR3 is TGTGCCAGCAGTTTATCGACAGGGAACACTGAAGCTTTCTTT. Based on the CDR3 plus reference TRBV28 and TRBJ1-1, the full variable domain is DVKVTQSSRYLVKRTGEKVFLECVQDMDHENMFWYRQDPGLGLRLIYFSYDVKMKEKGDIPEGYSVSREKKERFSLILESASTNQTSMYLCASSLSTGNTEAFFGQGTRLTVV.

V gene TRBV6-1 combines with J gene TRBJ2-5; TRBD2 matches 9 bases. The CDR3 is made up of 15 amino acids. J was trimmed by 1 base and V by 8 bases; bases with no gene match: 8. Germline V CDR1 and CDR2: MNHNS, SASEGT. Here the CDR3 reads CASLRLAAFQETQYF. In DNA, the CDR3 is TGTGCCAGCCTTAGACTAGCGGCCTTCCAAGAGACCCAGTACTTC.

The CDR3, as DNA: TGCGCCAGCAGCCAAGTGGGGACAGGGGCTAACTATGGCTACACCTTC. It yields the protein CASSQVGTGANYGYTF. The chain recombines TRBV4-3 with TRBJ1-2; 10 bases line up with TRBD1. This CDR3 spans 16 amino acids. CDR1 and CDR2 from the germline V gene are LGHNA and YSLEER. V lost 1 base and J lost 0; bases outside the gene matches: 2.

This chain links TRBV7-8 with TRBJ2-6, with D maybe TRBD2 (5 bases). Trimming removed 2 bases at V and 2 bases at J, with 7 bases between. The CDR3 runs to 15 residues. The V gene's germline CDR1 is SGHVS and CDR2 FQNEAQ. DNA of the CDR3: TGTGCCAGCAGCTTACGGGAAGCTGGGGCCAACGTCCTGACTTTC. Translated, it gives CASSLREAGANVLTF.

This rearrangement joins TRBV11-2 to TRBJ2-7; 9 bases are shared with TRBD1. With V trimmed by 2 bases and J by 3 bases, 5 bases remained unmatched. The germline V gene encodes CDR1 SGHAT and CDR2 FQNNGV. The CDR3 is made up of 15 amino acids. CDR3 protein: CASSLPGQGLYEQYF. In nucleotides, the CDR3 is TGTGCCAGCAGCTTACCGGGACAGGGTCTCTACGAGCAGTACTTC.

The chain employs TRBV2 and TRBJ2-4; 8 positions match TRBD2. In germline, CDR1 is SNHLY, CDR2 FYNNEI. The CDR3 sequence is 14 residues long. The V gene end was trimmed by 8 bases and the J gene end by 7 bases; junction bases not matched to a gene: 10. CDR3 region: CASSGARGGNIQYF. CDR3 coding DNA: TGTGCCAGCTCAGGGGCCCGCGGGGGGAACATTCAGTACTTC.

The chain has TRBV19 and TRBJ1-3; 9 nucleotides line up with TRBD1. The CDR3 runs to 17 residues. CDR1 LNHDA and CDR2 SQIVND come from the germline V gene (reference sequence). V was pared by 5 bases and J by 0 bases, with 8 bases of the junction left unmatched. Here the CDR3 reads CASSRVTGGYSGNTIYF. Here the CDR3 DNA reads TGTGCCAGTAGTCGGGTCACAGGGGGCTACTCTGGAAACACCATATATTTT.

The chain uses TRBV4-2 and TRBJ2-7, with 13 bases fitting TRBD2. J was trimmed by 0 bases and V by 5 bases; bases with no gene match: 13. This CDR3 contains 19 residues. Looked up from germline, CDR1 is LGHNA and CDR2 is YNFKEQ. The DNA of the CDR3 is TGTGCCAGCAGCACGCCGGGGGGGACTAGCGGGGTTAGCTCCTACGAGCAGTACTTC. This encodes CASSTPGGTSGVSSYEQYF.

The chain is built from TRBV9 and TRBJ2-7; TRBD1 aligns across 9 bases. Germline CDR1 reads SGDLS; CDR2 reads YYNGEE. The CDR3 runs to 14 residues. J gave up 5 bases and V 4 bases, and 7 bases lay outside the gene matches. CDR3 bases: TGTGCCAGCAGCTTCGGGACAGGGTTGCACGAGCAGTACTTC. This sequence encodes CASSFGTGLHEQYF.